These 8 T cell receptor beta chains were all obtained from the same sample, sequenced in a study of tumor-infiltrating lymphocytes in primary liver carcinoma. The study co-extracted DNA and RNA from 20-30 mg of unsorted bulk tissue. The template, about 550 ng total RNA, yielded TCR beta cDNA made with a constant-region primer. Investigators got TCR beta libraries out of three nested multiplex PCR rounds, done with slightly modified ARM-PCR. TRBV1-TRBV30 forward primers and a C-beta reverse primer were used in the first two PCR rounds, which each ran for around 11 cycles. A single record per CDR3 protein comes from TCRdb applying MiXCR to the multiplex PCR reads. Among approximately 60,000 distinct CDR3 sequences, 60% to 85% were seen once, and the ten largest hold around 57%. The sequencing input was liver tumor tissue from sampling region 2. Sample subset: tumor region T2, inferior pole. The receptors shown here come from a man aged 35 to 55 with primary liver carcinoma and hepatitis B virus infection.

Concerning this clonotype itself: A much larger clone lies one base from this, so it may be a read error. The rearrangement joins TRBV5-4 to TRBJ2-7; 9 bases match TRBD2. CDR3 size: 15 residues. Looked up from germline, CDR1 is SGHNT and CDR2 is YYREEE (reference sequence). The junction had 8 bases not matched to a gene; V was cut back by 4 bases and J by 3 bases. CDR3 amino acids: CASSTLAGRGYEQYF. CDR3 nucleotide sequence: TGTGCCAGCAGCACCCTAGCGGGAAGGGGCTACGAGCAGTACTTC.

In this sample, this clonotype turned up a few times. The chain joins TRBV9 to TRBJ2-1, with a possible D match to TRBD2 (5 bases). Per germline, CDR1 SGDLS and CDR2 YYNGEE. Deletions cut 4 bases from V and 0 bases from J, with 20 bases between. This CDR3 comprises 18 residues. The CDR3 loop reads CASSSRVTNESSYNEQFF. CDR3 nucleotide sequence: TGTGCCAGCAGCTCAAGGGTGACTAACGAGAGCTCCTACAATGAGCAGTTCTTC.

For this clonotype: Because it lacks the conserved phenylalanine or tryptophan at the end, this CDR3 is likely a read error. It is unclear where the CDR3 begins or ends on the DNA, so no DNA is shown, and the CDR3 is as TCRdb lists it. The V and J genes are TRBV29-1 and TRBJ2-7; whether TRBD1, the table's D call, matches the DNA was not checked. The CDR3 extends over 13 residues, inclusive of both ends. CDR1 is SQVTM and CDR2 is ANQGSEA in the germline V gene. CDR3 sequence: CSAHSGDSYEHYI.

Worth noting for this clonotype: At one end the junction does not follow the germline gene, possibly because of a read error. The chain is built from TRBV29-1 and TRBJ2-1; possibly TRBD1 for D (5 bases). This CDR3 is 14 amino acids long. Germline CDR1 SQVTM, CDR2 ANQGSEA. CDR3 amino acids: CSAEVLTGANDQFF. DNA for the CDR3: TGCAGCGCTGAAGTCCTAACAGGTGCCAATGATCAGTTCTTC.

The chain uses TRBV4-2 and TRBJ2-1; 10 nucleotides align to TRBD1. From germline, CDR1 is LGHNA and CDR2 YNFKEQ. This CDR3 comprises 16 residues. The V segment lost 11 bases and the J segment 5 bases; nucleotides outside the gene matches: 15. CDR3 coding DNA: TGTGCCTGCGGCCACGCCGGGGGACAGGGGAACAATGAGCAGTTCTTC. It translates to CACGHAGGQGNNEQFF.

This clonotype has only one observation. An end of the junction differs from the germline gene, which may be a read error. The rearrangement uses TRBV11-1 and TRBJ2-7; no definite D call. Germline V gene lookup returns CDR1 SGHAT and CDR2 FQDESV (reference sequence). The CDR3 consists of 14 residues. The CDR3 region is CTSSLGFSSYEQYF. The DNA of the CDR3 is TGTACCAGCAGCTTAGGGTTCAGCTCCTACGAGCAGTACTTC.

The J gene is TRBJ2-4, the V gene TRBV10-2; maybe TRBD2 (5 bases). Germline CDR1 WSHSY, CDR2 SAAADI. V was pared by 5 bases and J by 5 bases, with 13 bases between. This CDR3 comprises 14 residues. This CDR3 is CASSTETKQNIQYF. As DNA, the CDR3 is TGCGCCAGCAGTACGGAGACTAAACAAAACATTCAGTACTTC.

The chain joins TRBV6-1 to TRBJ2-3; the match to TRBD2 covers 9 bases. This CDR3 is built from 14 residues. The trim removed 8 bases at V and 3 bases at J, leaving 6 bases unmatched. The germline V gene encodes CDR1 MNHNS and CDR2 SASEGT. The CDR3 nucleotides read TGTGCCAGCCAACGGCGGGGGGGGACAGATACGCAGTATTTT. Its protein is CASQRRGGTDTQYF.